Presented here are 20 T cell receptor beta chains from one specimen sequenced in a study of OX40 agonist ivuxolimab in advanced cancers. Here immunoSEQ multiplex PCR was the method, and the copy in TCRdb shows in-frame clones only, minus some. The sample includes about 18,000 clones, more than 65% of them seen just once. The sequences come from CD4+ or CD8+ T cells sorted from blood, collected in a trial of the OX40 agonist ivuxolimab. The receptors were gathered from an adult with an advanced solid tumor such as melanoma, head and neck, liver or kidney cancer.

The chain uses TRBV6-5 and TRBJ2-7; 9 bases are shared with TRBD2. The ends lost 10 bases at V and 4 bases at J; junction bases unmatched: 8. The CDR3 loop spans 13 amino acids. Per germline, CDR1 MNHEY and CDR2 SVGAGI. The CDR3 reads CAIRLAGDYEQYF. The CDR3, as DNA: TGTGCCATCCGCTTAGCGGGAGATTACGAGCAGTACTTC.

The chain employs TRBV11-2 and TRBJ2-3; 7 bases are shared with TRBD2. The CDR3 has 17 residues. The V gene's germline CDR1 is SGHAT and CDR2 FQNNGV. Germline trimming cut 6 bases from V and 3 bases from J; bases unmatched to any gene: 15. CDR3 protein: CASRTTRGESETDTQYF. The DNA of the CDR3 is TGTGCCAGCAGGACCACCCGGGGGGAAAGCGAAACAGATACGCAGTATTTT. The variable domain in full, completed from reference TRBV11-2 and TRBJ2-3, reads EAGVAQSPRYKIIEKRQSVAFWCNPISGHATLYWYQQILGQGPKLLIQFQNNGVVDDSQLPKDRFSAERLKGVDSTLKIQPAKLEDSAVYLCASRTTRGESETDTQYFGPGTRLTVL.

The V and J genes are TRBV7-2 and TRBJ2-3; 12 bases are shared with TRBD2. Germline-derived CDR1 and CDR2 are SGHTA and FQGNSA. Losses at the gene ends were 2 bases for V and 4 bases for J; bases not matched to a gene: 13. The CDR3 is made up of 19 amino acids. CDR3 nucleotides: TGTGCCAGCAGCTTATCTGGTTTACTAGCGGGAGGTGTAGCAGATACGCAGTATTTT. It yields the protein CASSLSGLLAGGVADTQYF.

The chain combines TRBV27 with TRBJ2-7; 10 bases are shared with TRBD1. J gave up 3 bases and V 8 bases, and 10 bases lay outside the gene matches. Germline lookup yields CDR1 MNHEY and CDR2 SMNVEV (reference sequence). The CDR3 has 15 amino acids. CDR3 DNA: TGTGCCAGCGGGTCCCCGGGACAGGGGATCTACGAGCAGTACTTC. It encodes CASGSPGQGIYEQYF.

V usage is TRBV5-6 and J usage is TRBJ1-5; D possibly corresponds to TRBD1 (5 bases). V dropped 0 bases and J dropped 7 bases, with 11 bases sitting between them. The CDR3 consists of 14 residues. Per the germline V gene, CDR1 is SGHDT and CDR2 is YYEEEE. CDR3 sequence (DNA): TGTGCCAGCAGCTTGGACGGGGGGGGACAGCCCCAGCATTTT. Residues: CASSLDGGGQPQHF.

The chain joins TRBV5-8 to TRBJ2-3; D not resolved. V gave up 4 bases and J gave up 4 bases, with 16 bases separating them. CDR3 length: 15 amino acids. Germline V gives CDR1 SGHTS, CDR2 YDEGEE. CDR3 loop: CASSGSDEIADTQYF. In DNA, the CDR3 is TGTGCCAGCAGCGGATCGGACGAGATCGCAGATACGCAGTATTTT.

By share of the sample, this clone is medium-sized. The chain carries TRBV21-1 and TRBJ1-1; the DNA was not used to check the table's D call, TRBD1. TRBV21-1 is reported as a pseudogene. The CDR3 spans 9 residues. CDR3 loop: CASISGAFF. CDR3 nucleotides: TGTGCCAGCATCTCAGGAGCTTTCTTT.

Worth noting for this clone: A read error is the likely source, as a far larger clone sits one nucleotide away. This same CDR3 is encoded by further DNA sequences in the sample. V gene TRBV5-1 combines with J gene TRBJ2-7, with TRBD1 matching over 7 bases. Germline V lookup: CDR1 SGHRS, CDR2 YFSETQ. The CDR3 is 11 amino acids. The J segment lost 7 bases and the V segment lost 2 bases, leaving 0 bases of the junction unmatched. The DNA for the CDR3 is TGCGCCAGCAGCTTCAGGGGGGAGCAGTACTTC. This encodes CASSFRGEQYF.

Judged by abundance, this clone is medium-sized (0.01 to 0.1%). CDR3 sequence reads: CASSPGGTDLYEQYF. The CDR3 nucleotides read TGTGCCAGCAGCCCGGGGGGGACAGACCTCTACGAGCAGTACTTC. The chain couples TRBV5-5 to TRBJ2-7; possibly TRBD2 for D (8 bases). The germline gives CDR1 SGHKS, CDR2 YYEKEE (reference sequence). The CDR3 loop spans 15 amino acids. V lost 4 bases, J lost 3 bases, and 17 bases lay in between.

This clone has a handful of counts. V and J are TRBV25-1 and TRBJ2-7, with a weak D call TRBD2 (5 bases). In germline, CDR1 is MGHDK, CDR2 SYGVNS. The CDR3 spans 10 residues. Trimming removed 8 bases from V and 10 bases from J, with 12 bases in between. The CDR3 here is CASGGPAQYF. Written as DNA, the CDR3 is TGTGCCAGCGGAGGACCGGCACAGTACTTC.

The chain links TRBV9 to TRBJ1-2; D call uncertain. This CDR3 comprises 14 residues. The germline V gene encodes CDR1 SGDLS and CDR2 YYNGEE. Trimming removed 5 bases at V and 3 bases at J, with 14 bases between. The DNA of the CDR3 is TGTGCCAGCAGAGACATCGACACGGACTATGGCTACACCTTC. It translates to CASRDIDTDYGYTF.

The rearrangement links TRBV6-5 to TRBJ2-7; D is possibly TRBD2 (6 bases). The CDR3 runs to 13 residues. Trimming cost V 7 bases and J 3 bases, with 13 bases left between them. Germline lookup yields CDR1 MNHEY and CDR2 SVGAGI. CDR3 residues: CASTPMGGYEQYF. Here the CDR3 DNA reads TGTGCCAGCACCCCGATGGGGGGCTACGAGCAGTACTTC.

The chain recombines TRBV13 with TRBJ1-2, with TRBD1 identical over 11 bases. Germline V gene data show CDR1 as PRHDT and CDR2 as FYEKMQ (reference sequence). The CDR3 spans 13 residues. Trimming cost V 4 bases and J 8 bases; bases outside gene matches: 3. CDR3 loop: CASSSRTGGGYTF. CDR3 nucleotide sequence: TGTGCCAGCAGCTCCCGGACAGGGGGCGGCTACACCTTC.

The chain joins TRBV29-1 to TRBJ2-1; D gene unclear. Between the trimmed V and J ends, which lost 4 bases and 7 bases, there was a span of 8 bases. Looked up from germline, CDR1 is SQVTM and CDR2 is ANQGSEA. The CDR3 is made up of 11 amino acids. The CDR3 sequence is CSVVRKNEQFF. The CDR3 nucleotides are TGCAGCGTTGTACGGAAAAATGAGCAGTTCTTC.

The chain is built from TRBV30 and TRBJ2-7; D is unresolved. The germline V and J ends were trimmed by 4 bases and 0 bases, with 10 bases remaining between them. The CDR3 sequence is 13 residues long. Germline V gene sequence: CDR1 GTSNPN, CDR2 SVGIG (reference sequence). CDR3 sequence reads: CAWKPGSSYEQYF. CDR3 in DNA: TGTGCCTGGAAACCGGGCTCCTCCTACGAGCAGTACTTC. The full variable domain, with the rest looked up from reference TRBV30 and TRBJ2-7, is SQTIHQWPATLVQPVGSPLSLECTVEGTSNPNLYWYRQAAGRGLQLLFYSVGIGQISSEVPQNLSASRPQDRQFILSSKKLLLSDSGFYLCAWKPGSSYEQYFGPGTRLTVT.

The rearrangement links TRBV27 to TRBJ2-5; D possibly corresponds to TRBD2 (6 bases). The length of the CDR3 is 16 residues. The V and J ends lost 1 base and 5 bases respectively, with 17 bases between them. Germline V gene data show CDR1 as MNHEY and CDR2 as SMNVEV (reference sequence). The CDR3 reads CASSLYPAGSGETQYF. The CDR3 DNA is TGTGCCAGCAGTTTATATCCGGCGGGATCGGGGGAGACCCAGTACTTC.

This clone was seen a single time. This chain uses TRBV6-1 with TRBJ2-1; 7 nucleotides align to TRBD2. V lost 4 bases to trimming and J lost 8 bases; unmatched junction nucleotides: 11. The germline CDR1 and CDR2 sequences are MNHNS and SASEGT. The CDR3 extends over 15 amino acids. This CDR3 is CASSASGIHEYEQFF. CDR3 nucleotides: TGTGCCAGCAGTGCTAGCGGAATCCATGAGTATGAGCAGTTCTTC.

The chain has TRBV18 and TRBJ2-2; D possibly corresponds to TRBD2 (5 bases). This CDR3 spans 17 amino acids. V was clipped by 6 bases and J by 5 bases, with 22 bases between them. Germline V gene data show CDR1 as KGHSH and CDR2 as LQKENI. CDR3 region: CASSRTNPPSGTGELFF. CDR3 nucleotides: TGTGCCAGCTCCCGCACCAATCCCCCCTCGGGAACCGGGGAGCTGTTTTTT. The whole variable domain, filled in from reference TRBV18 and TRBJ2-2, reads NAGVMQNPRHLVRRRGQEARLRCSPMKGHSHVYWYRQLPEEGLKFMVYLQKENIIDESGMPKERFSAEFPKEGPSILRIQQVVRGDSAAYFCASSRTNPPSGTGELFFGEGSRLTVL.

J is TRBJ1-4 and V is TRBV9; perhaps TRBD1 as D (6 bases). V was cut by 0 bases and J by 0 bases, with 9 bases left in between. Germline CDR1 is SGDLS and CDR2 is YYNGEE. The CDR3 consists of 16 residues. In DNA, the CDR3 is TGTGCCAGCAGCGTAGGGACAGCAGCAACTAATGAAAAACTGTTTTTT. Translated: CASSVGTAATNEKLFF. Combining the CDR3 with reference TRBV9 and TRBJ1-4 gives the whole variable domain DSGVTQTPKHLITATGQRVTLRCSPRSGDLSVYWYQQSLDQGLQFLIQYYNGEERAKGNILERFSAQQFPDLHSELNLSSLELGDSALYFCASSVGTAATNEKLFFGSGTQLSVL.

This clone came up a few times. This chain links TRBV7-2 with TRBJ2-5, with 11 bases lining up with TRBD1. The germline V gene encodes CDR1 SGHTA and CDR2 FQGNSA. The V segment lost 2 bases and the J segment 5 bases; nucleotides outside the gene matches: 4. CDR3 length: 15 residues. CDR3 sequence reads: CASSLMGQGEETQYF. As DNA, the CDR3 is TGTGCCAGCAGCTTAATGGGACAGGGGGAGGAGACCCAGTACTTC.